This T cell receptor beta chain was captured in a study of blood T cell repertoires in COVID-19. Overall study: Samples representing acute and convalescent COVID-19 were sourced from the United States, Italy and Spain. In each case, the material was cDNA or gDNA derived from T cells, B-cell-depleted T cells, or PBMCs.

Trimming shortened V by 2 bases and J by 6 bases, and 6 bases separated the two germline ends. The V gene's germline CDR1 is SGHRS and CDR2 YFSETQ. CDR3 length: 12 amino acids. TCRdb's copy holds only in-frame clones and misses some; the assay was immunoSEQ multiplex PCR. The sample lists about 34,000 clones, about 90% seen once, with around 15% in the top ten. The receptor was derived from a man aged 60-69 years with active COVID-19. The rearrangement joins TRBV5-1 to TRBJ2-1; a weak D match, TRBD2 (5 bases). Sequencing was done on a sample of peripheral blood. CDR3 residues: CASSLSGNEQFF. In DNA form, the CDR3 reads TGCGCCAGCAGCTTAAGCGGCAATGAGCAGTTCTTC.